These 23 T cell receptor beta chains originate from one sample sequenced in a study of CD8+CD57+ T cells in acquired aplastic anemia. Using genomic DNA as the template, TCR beta VDJ and CDR3 profiling was carried out. Via MiXCR, TCRdb re-called the reads, giving one row per CDR3 protein. The sample includes approximately 220,000 distinct CDR3 sequences, around 45% of them seen just once. Individuals selected for sequencing had exhibited CD8+CD57+ cell expansion on flow cytometry. The source material was sorted CD4+, CD8+, or CD8+CD57+ T cells (not recorded which) from PBMCs. These receptors all come from a human donor with aplastic anemia.

This clonotype has a count of ten or more. The chain joins TRBV11-2 to TRBJ2-1, with 8 bases fitting TRBD1. This CDR3 has 16 residues. CDR1 is SGHAT and CDR2 is FQNNGV in the germline V gene. V was pared by 5 bases and J by 2 bases, with 8 bases of the junction left unmatched. DNA for the CDR3: TGTGCCAGCAGCGGGCCGAAGGACAGGGCCTACAATGAGCAGTTCTTC. The encoded protein is CASSGPKDRAYNEQFF.

The chain joins TRBV20-1 to TRBJ2-1; TRBD1 matches 8 bases. The CDR3 length is 13 residues. Trimming cost V 0 bases and J 8 bases; bases outside gene matches: 3. Germline lookup yields CDR1 DFQATT and CDR2 SNEGSKA (reference sequence). The CDR3 DNA sequence: TGCAGTGCTAGAGAAGACAGGGGCGATGAGCAGTTCTTC. Translating gives CSAREDRGDEQFF.

DNA of the CDR3: TGTGCCAGCAGTGAAGAAACAGGGAAATCCTACGAGCAGTACTTC. It is translated as CASSEETGKSYEQYF. This chain connects TRBV2 to TRBJ2-7; TRBD1 is a possible D gene (6 bases). Germline CDR1 reads SNHLY; CDR2 reads FYNNEI. Trimming stripped 1 base from V and 1 base from J, with 11 bases between. This CDR3 contains 15 residues.

In its sample, this clonotype was seen many times. The V gene is TRBV6-4, the J gene TRBJ2-7; D is uncertain. The germline gives CDR1 MRHNA, CDR2 SNTAGT. The V end was cut by 6 bases, the J end by 4 bases, with 10 bases between. The CDR3 has 12 residues. CDR3 in DNA: TGTGCCAGCAGAATCGACCTATACGAGCAGTACTTC. Its translation: CASRIDLYEQYF.

This clonotype occurred many times. This chain connects TRBV7-6 to TRBJ2-5; D unclear. The CDR3 is 14 amino acids. Germline CDR1 is SGHVS and CDR2 is FNYEAQ. Deletions cut 5 bases from V and 1 base from J, with 11 bases between. The CDR3 nucleotides read TGTGCCAGCAGCGGGCCTATTTTCCAAGAGACCCAGTACTTC. Its protein product is CASSGPIFQETQYF.

This CDR3 is CAWNSGSLDTGELFF. The CDR3 DNA is TGTGCCTGGAATAGCGGGAGTCTGGACACCGGGGAGCTGTTTTTT. The chain uses TRBV30 and TRBJ2-2, with TRBD2 matching 9 bases. Germline CDR1 GTSNPN, CDR2 SVGIG (reference sequence). The CDR3 loop spans 15 amino acids. Trimming removed 4 bases from V and 3 bases from J; junction bases left unmatched: 6.

Many counts were recorded for this clonotype. The V call is TRBV2, the J call TRBJ2-7; D gene unclear. CDR3 length equals 10 residues. With 7 bases removed from V and 3 bases from J, the gap between germline ends came to 4 bases. CDR1 is SNHLY, CDR2 FYNNEI, per germline. The CDR3 DNA reads as TGTGCCAGCAATGGCTACGAGCAGTACTTC. Its protein product is CASNGYEQYF.

In its sample, this clonotype was seen a few times. V is TRBV6-5 and J is TRBJ2-2, with 11 positions matching TRBD2. The CDR3 extends over 16 amino acids. V lost 2 bases, J lost 6 bases, and 5 bases stayed unmatched. Per the germline V gene, CDR1 is MNHEY and CDR2 is SVGAGI. The CDR3 spells CASSYLSGGAAGELFF. The CDR3 DNA is TGTGCCAGCAGTTACCTTAGCGGGGGGGCCGCCGGGGAGCTGTTTTTT.

The sample holds one count of this clonotype. With a much larger clone just one base away, this may be a read error. The chain has TRBV6-2 or TRBV6-3 and TRBJ1-4; the D is unclear. Trimming pared 8 bases from V and 2 bases from J, leaving 12 bases between. This CDR3 is built from 14 residues. Looked up from germline, CDR1 is MNHEY and CDR2 is SVGEGT. CDR3 nucleotides: TGTGCCAGCCGCTTTTTTACCACTAATGAAAAACTGTTTTTT. Encoded protein: CASRFFTTNEKLFF.

This clonotype was counted only a few times. This sequence joins TRBV7-8 and TRBJ1-1; 8 bases map to TRBD1. V was clipped by 4 bases and J by 13 bases; unmatched bases: 11. This CDR3 region has 13 residues. Per the germline V gene, CDR1 is SGHVS and CDR2 is FQNEAQ. In nucleotides, the CDR3 is TGTGCCAGCAGCTCGTATGGACAGGGCCGAGATTTCTTT. Its protein product is CASSSYGQGRDFF.

This clonotype was seen a few times. The chain joins TRBV7-2 to TRBJ1-2, with 7 bases fitting TRBD1. J lost 1 base, V lost 4 bases, and 12 bases had no gene match. Looked up from germline, CDR1 is SGHTA and CDR2 is FQGNSA. CDR3 length: 17 residues. This CDR3 is CASSSRTGLAVNYGYTF. The CDR3 DNA reads TGTGCCAGCAGCTCCAGGACAGGTTTGGCGGTTAACTATGGCTACACCTTC.

This clonotype was seen repeatedly, ten times or more. This chain uses TRBV6-1 with TRBJ2-7; 10 positions agree with TRBD1. The germline V gene has CDR1 MNHNS and CDR2 SASEGT. Trimming cost V 5 bases and J 5 bases; bases outside gene matches: 6. The CDR3 consists of 14 residues. CDR3 protein: CASSFRQGADEQYF. The CDR3 DNA is TGTGCCAGCAGTTTTCGACAGGGGGCAGACGAGCAGTACTTC.

With respect to this clonotype: This may stem from a read error, because a much larger clone lies one nucleotide away. The V and J genes are TRBV7-9 and TRBJ1-3; D ambiguous. CDR1 is SEHNR, CDR2 FQNEAQ, per germline (reference sequence). V was trimmed by 5 bases and J by 0 bases, leaving 14 bases between them. The CDR3 totals 16 residues. Here the CDR3 DNA reads TGTGCCAGCAGCATTGAATTGATAAACTCTGGAAACACCATATATTTT. It specifies CASSIELINSGNTIYF.

The chain joins TRBV24-1 to TRBJ2-5; D gene unclear. This CDR3 spans 13 amino acids. Germline V gene lookup returns CDR1 KGHDR and CDR2 SFDVKD. The V end lost 8 bases, the J end lost 2 bases, and 11 bases lay between the germline ends. Here the CDR3 reads CATTQFGQETQYF. The CDR3 bases are TGTGCCACCACCCAGTTCGGGCAAGAGACCCAGTACTTC.

This clonotype was picked up many times. The chain joins TRBV13 to TRBJ2-7; the D gene is possibly TRBD1 (5 bases). Germline V gene data show CDR1 as PRHDT and CDR2 as FYEKMQ (reference sequence). CDR3 length: 11 residues. The germline V and J ends were trimmed by 4 bases and 6 bases, with 7 bases remaining between them. The CDR3 here is CASSSTGEQYF. The DNA of the CDR3 is TGTGCCAGCAGCTCAACAGGCGAGCAGTACTTC.

In its sample, this clonotype was seen a few times. The V gene is TRBV15, the J gene TRBJ1-2; D call uncertain. The V end lost 5 bases, the J end lost 7 bases, and 14 bases lay between the germline ends. Looked up from germline, CDR1 is LNHNV and CDR2 is YYDKDF (reference sequence). The CDR3 runs to 13 residues. Written as DNA, the CDR3 is TGTGCCACCAGCGCAGAGGCCCTGCGTGGCTACACCTTC. Translation: CATSAEALRGYTF.

The chain couples TRBV4-2 to TRBJ2-5; perhaps TRBD2 as D (5 bases). There are 11 residues in the CDR3. CDR1 LGHNA and CDR2 YNFKEQ come from the germline V gene. Trimming cost V 5 bases and J 4 bases, with 5 bases left between them. The chain's CDR3 is CASSEGETQYF. Written as DNA, the CDR3 is TGTGCCAGCAGCGAGGGAGAGACCCAGTACTTC.

The table lists this clonotype with many counts. The chain carries TRBV3-1 and TRBJ2-5, with D maybe TRBD1 (5 bases). CDR1 and CDR2 (germline): LGHDT, YNNKEL (reference sequence). The CDR3 runs to 15 residues. V dropped 0 bases and J dropped 5 bases, with 13 bases sitting between them. The CDR3 spells CASSQDGRDPETQYF. Here the CDR3 DNA reads TGTGCCAGCAGCCAAGATGGCAGGGATCCGGAGACCCAGTACTTC.

The chain has TRBV6-6 and TRBJ2-2; TRBD2 is a possible D gene (6 bases). The CDR3 spans 15 residues. V was shortened by 3 bases and J by 1 base, with 9 bases between the two germline ends. CDR1 is MNHNY and CDR2 is SVGAGI in the germline V gene (reference sequence). CDR3 region: CASSYNSGNTGELFF. Written as DNA, the CDR3 is TGTGCCAGCAGTTATAATAGCGGGAACACCGGGGAGCTGTTTTTT.

The J gene is TRBJ2-7, the V gene TRBV7-2; 13 bases are shared with TRBD2. CDR1 and CDR2 (germline): SGHTA, FQGNSA. The CDR3 is 18 amino acids. V gave up 4 bases and J gave up 5 bases; unmatched junction bases: 14. The CDR3 region is CASSSDWTSGGKPHEQYF. CDR3 in DNA: TGTGCCAGCAGCTCGGATTGGACTAGCGGGGGCAAGCCCCACGAGCAGTACTTC.

This clonotype was detected ten times or more. This chain uses TRBV13 with TRBJ2-2; no reliable D call. With 6 bases removed from V and 1 base from J, the gap between germline ends came to 3 bases. This CDR3 has 12 residues. Germline V gene data show CDR1 as PRHDT and CDR2 as FYEKMQ (reference sequence). The CDR3 sequence: CASRLNTGELFF. The CDR3 DNA follows: TGTGCCAGCAGATTGAACACCGGGGAGCTGTTTTTT.

The rearrangement joins TRBV10-3 to TRBJ1-2; TRBD1 might be the D (5 bases). Germline CDR1 reads ENHRY; CDR2 reads SYGVKD. This CDR3 contains 11 residues. Trimming stripped 10 bases from V and 8 bases from J, with 14 bases between. The CDR3 loop reads CATGGGTGYTF. For the CDR3, the DNA is TGTGCCACCGGGGGAGGGACCGGCTACACCTTC.

V and J are TRBV7-6 and TRBJ2-7; D unclear. Germline CDR1 and CDR2: SGHVS and FNYEAQ. The CDR3 covers 13 residues. The germline V and J ends were trimmed by 0 bases and 4 bases, with 7 bases remaining between them. CDR3 loop: CASSLAVEYEQYF. In nucleotides, the CDR3 is TGTGCCAGCAGCTTAGCCGTAGAGTACGAGCAGTACTTC.